This entry features one T cell receptor (beta chain) sequence. This specimen belongs to a study of blood T cell repertoires in COVID-19. The overall study: Samples of COVID-19 (acute and convalescent) were obtained from the United States, Italy and Spain. Sample material is recorded as cDNA or gDNA derived from T cells, B-cell-depleted T cells, or PBMCs.

How the authors handled the data: How many nucleated cells were present was estimated from reference gene primer amplification. Sequenced by immunoSEQ multiplex PCR; TCRdb stores in-frame clones only, minus some. The DNA was the basis for D and trimming; V, J and clone size are from that table. This sample has about 190,000 clones, with approximately 79% found just once. The TCR sequence derives from a man in his thirties or forties with active or convalescent COVID-19. The sequencing sample was made of peripheral blood.

In nucleotides, the CDR3 is TGTGCCAGCTCACCCTTCGACGGCAGCGGCTCTGGAAACACCATATATTTT. This codes for CASSPFDGSGSGNTIYF. V and J are TRBV18 and TRBJ1-3; D uncertain. CDR1 is KGHSH and CDR2 is LQKENI in the germline V gene. V lost 3 bases, J lost 0 bases, and 15 bases lay in between. The CDR3 loop spans 17 amino acids.